This T cell receptor (beta chain) was sequenced for a study of blood T cell repertoires in COVID-19. Germline V lookup: CDR1 MRHNA, CDR2 SNTAGT. There are 13 residues in the CDR3. The V gene end was trimmed by 5 bases and the J gene end by 8 bases; junction bases not matched to a gene: 6. Per the original data handling: For nucleated cells, counts were estimated from reference gene primer amplification. Libraries were prepared by immunoSEQ multiplex PCR; TCRdb keeps only in-frame clonotypes and omits some of them. Clone size and V and J calls were adopted from that table, with D and trimming inferred from the DNA. The top ten hold under 4% of the sample, which has 150,000 to 200,000 clones, 84% seen once. This clone was recorded a few times.

This TCR was sampled from a woman in her twenties or thirties who had been exposed to COVID-19. This rearrangement joins TRBV6-4 to TRBJ1-2, with TRBD1 matching over 9 bases. Specimen: PBMCs or T cells enriched from blood (not recorded which). Here the CDR3 DNA reads TGTGCCAGCAGTAAAACAGGGGGCGGCGGCTACACCTTC. It is translated as CASSKTGGGGYTF.